This entry concerns a single T cell receptor beta chain. Its specificity is not known. Germline V gene sequence: CDR1 SGHKS, CDR2 YYEKEE (reference sequence). The V gene lost 4 bases and the J gene lost 0 bases, with 16 bases spanning the gap. The CDR3 spans 16 residues. This entry comes from a study of T cell responses to AZD1222 COVID-19 vaccine. The study's findings and limits: Only 5 or 6 people who got AZD1222 tested seropositive at baseline. Regions left unmutated in variants are reportedly the target of nearly half of spike-specific TCRs. CD4 TCRs covered the whole spike, strongest at regions 160-218 and 743-854.

TCRdb's table, derived via immunoSEQ multiplex PCR, lists solely in-frame clones and lacks some. Of 140,000 to 150,000 clones listed, 93% are singletons. The chain carries TRBV5-5 and TRBJ1-1; no clear D gene. The source is an adult in good health. Source: peripheral blood, taken on day 0 of AZD1222 vaccination. This chain's CDR3 is CASSNWRSRMNTEAFF. The CDR3 DNA reads TGTGCCAGCAGCAACTGGAGGAGCCGTATGAACACTGAAGCTTTCTTT.